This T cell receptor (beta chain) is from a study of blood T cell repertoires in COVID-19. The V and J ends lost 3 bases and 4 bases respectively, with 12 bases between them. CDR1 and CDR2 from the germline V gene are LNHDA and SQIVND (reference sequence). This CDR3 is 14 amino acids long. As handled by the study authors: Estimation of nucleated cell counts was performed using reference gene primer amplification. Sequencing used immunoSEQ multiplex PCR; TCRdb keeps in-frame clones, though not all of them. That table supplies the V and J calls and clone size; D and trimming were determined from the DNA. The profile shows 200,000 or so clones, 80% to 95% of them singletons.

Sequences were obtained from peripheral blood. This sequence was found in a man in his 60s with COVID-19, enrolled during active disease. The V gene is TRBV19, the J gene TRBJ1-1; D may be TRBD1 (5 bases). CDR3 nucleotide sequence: TGTGCCAGTAGTATTGGGGGGACTGGCACTGAAGCTTTCTTT. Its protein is CASSIGGTGTEAFF.